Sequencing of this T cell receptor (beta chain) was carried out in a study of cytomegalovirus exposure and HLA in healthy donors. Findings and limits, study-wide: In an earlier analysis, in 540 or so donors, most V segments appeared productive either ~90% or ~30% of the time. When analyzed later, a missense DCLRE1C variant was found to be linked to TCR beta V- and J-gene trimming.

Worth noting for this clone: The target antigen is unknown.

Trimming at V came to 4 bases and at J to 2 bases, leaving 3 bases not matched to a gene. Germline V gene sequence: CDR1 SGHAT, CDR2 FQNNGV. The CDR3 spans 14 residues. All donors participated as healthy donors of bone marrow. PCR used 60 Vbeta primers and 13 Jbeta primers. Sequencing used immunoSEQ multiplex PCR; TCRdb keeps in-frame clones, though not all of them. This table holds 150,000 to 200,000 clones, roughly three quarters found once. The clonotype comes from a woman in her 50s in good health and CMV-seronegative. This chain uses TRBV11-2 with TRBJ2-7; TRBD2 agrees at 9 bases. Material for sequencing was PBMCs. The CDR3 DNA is TGTGCCAGCAGCTGGGAGCGGGGGGCCTACGAGCAGTACTTC. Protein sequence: CASSWERGAYEQYF.